These 29 T cell receptor beta chains were sequenced from one sample in a study of blood T cell repertoires in COVID-19. Clones were sequenced by immunoSEQ multiplex PCR, and TCRdb holds only the in-frame ones, with some missing. The sample includes fewer than 500,000 clones, about nine tenths of them seen just once. The sample comprised PBMCs or T cells enriched from blood (not recorded which). These receptors were taken from a woman between 18 and 29 years old who had recovered from COVID-19.

Here the CDR3 reads CASSPGTLGGYTF. In nucleotides, the CDR3 is TGTGCCAGCAGTCCAGGGACTTTGGGTGGCTACACCTTC. The genes are TRBV12-3 or TRBV12-4 and TRBJ1-2, with D possibly being TRBD1 (5 bases). The CDR3 has 13 residues. V was shortened by 5 bases and J by 7 bases, with 14 bases between the two germline ends.

The V and J genes are TRBV28 and TRBJ1-1; TRBD1 agrees at 7 bases. V gave up 8 bases and J gave up 0 bases; unmatched junction bases: 3. Germline V CDR1 and CDR2: MDHEN, SYDVKM. The CDR3 extends over 13 amino acids. CDR3 DNA sequence: TGTGCCAGCGAAGACAGGGTGAACACTGAAGCTTTCTTT. The encoded protein is CASEDRVNTEAFF.

This rearrangement joins TRBV3-1 (or the pseudogene TRBV3-2) to TRBJ1-3; 9 bases are shared with TRBD1. The CDR3 is 17 residues long. Germline values: CDR1 LGHDT, CDR2 YNNKEL (reference sequence). V lost 6 bases, J lost 0 bases, and 9 bases stayed unmatched. Here the CDR3 reads CASRDNRGLFSGNTIYF. The CDR3 nucleotides read TGTGCCAGCAGGGACAACAGGGGGCTCTTCTCTGGAAACACCATATATTTT.

The rearrangement joins TRBV6-5 to TRBJ1-2, with 10 positions matching TRBD1. Trimming removed 1 base from V and 7 bases from J; junction bases left unmatched: 9. There are 16 residues in the CDR3. Germline V CDR1 and CDR2: MNHEY, SVGAGI. CDR3 sequence reads: CASSYFPGQGRGGYTF. The CDR3 DNA reads TGTGCCAGCAGTTACTTTCCGGGACAGGGGAGGGGTGGCTACACCTTC.

V and J are TRBV25-1 and TRBJ2-4; tentative D call: TRBD2 (6 bases). CDR1 MGHDK and CDR2 SYGVNS come from the germline V gene. V was trimmed by 1 base and J by 8 bases, leaving 12 bases between them. This CDR3 has 14 amino acids. CDR3 sequence: CASSEFGGEDIQYF. CDR3 nucleotides: TGTGCCAGCAGTGAATTTGGAGGGGAGGACATTCAGTACTTC.

The chain couples TRBV6-5 to TRBJ1-1; 8 bases align to TRBD1. The CDR3 has 15 amino acids. V shed 4 bases, J shed 7 bases, and the junction held 11 bases outside the gene matches. Germline CDR1 MNHEY, CDR2 SVGAGI. The CDR3 region is CASSFRSDRENEAFF. In DNA form, the CDR3 reads TGTGCCAGCAGTTTCCGATCGGACAGGGAGAATGAAGCTTTCTTT.

J is TRBJ1-1 and V is TRBV5-8, with a weak D call TRBD1 (5 bases). CDR3 size: 14 residues. The V gene lost 3 bases and the J gene lost 4 bases, with 13 bases spanning the gap. Germline lookup yields CDR1 SGHTS and CDR2 YDEGEE. The CDR3 DNA follows: TGTGCCAGCAGCTCCCAGGGTTTCGGCACTGAAGCTTTCTTT. It specifies CASSSQGFGTEAFF.

The chain has TRBV13 and TRBJ2-1; D gene ambiguous. V shed 0 bases and J shed 8 bases, with 14 bases lying between them. In germline, CDR1 is PRHDT, CDR2 FYEKMQ (reference sequence). This CDR3 region has 15 residues. The CDR3 region has the DNA TGTGCCAGCAGCTTAGGAAGGCAGGTCTGGGATGAGCAGTTCTTC. Translation: CASSLGRQVWDEQFF.

The chain has TRBV12-5 and TRBJ1-4, with TRBD1 as a possible D gene (6 bases). The CDR3 totals 14 residues. Per the germline V gene, CDR1 is LGHNT and CDR2 is FRNRAP. The V end lost 6 bases, the J end lost 6 bases, and 14 bases lay between the germline ends. CDR3 protein: CASGGGARDEKLFF. CDR3 nucleotide sequence: TGTGCTAGTGGCGGGGGGGCGCGGGATGAAAAACTGTTTTTT.

The V gene is TRBV21-1, the J gene TRBJ2-7; the D call TRBD1 from the table was never checked on the DNA. TRBV21-1 is annotated as a pseudogene. This CDR3 is 18 amino acids long. The CDR3 is CASSNRDRSQVGSYEQYF. DNA of the CDR3: TGTGCCAGCAGCAACCGGGACAGAAGTCAGGTGGGATCCTACGAGCAGTACTTC.

This clone was found once. The V gene is TRBV27, the J gene TRBJ1-4, with TRBD1 matching over 8 bases. The CDR3 loop spans 18 amino acids. The V gene's germline CDR1 is MNHEY and CDR2 SMNVEV (reference sequence). The trim removed 4 bases at V and 6 bases at J, leaving 16 bases unmatched. CDR3 loop: CASSSYDWRTGRYEKLFF. The CDR3 nucleotides read TGTGCCAGCAGTTCGTACGACTGGAGGACAGGGCGATATGAAAAACTGTTTTTT.

This chain joins TRBV11-2 and TRBJ1-1, with TRBD1 identical over 7 bases. CDR1 and CDR2 from the germline V gene are SGHAT and FQNNGV. V was pared by 3 bases and J by 0 bases, with 4 bases of the junction left unmatched. The CDR3 sequence is 15 residues long. CDR3 sequence (DNA): TGTGCCAGCAGCTTCATACAGGGGATGAACACTGAAGCTTTCTTT. This gives the protein CASSFIQGMNTEAFF.

The V gene is TRBV5-1, the J gene TRBJ2-3, with 9 bases matching TRBD2. The V segment lost 4 bases and the J segment 5 bases; nucleotides outside the gene matches: 11. This CDR3 is built from 16 residues. Germline CDR1 and CDR2: SGHRS and YFSETQ. The CDR3 sequence: CASSLGGRGGRDTQYF. The CDR3 DNA reads TGCGCCAGCAGCCTAGGCGGGCGGGGGGGCCGAGATACGCAGTATTTT.

The V gene is TRBV19, the J gene TRBJ2-3; TRBD2 aligns across 8 bases. The V gene's germline CDR1 is LNHDA and CDR2 SQIVND (reference sequence). J was trimmed by 2 bases and V by 4 bases; bases with no gene match: 11. This CDR3 region has 17 residues. The CDR3 nucleotides are TGTGCCAGTAGTAAGGGACTAGAAAGTGTATTCACAGATACGCAGTATTTT. Its translation is CASSKGLESVFTDTQYF.

V gene TRBV2 combines with J gene TRBJ1-5, with TRBD1 matching 7 bases. CDR3 length equals 14 residues. The germline V gene encodes CDR1 SNHLY and CDR2 FYNNEI. Unmatched junction bases numbered 9, after V lost 7 bases and J lost 6 bases. This chain's CDR3 is CASTTGAAGQPQHF. As DNA, the CDR3 is TGTGCCAGCACAACAGGGGCGGCTGGTCAGCCCCAGCATTTT.

The chain employs TRBV7-2 and TRBJ2-3; TRBD1 is a possible D gene (6 bases). V dropped 1 base and J dropped 4 bases, with 15 bases sitting between them. Germline lookup yields CDR1 SGHTA and CDR2 FQGNSA. The CDR3 contains 16 residues. The CDR3 nucleotides read TGTGCCAGCAGCTTAGGCCCACAGGGATATTCAGATACGCAGTATTTT. Amino acid sequence: CASSLGPQGYSDTQYF. Together with reference TRBV7-2 and TRBJ2-3, the CDR3 gives the full variable domain: GAGVSQSPSNKVTEKGKDVELRCDPISGHTALYWYRQSLGQGLEFLIYFQGNSAPDKSGLPSDRFSAERTGGSVSTLTIQRTQQEDSAVYLCASSLGPQGYSDTQYFGPGTRLTVL.

The chain employs TRBV4-1 and TRBJ1-6; unclear D gene. This CDR3 is 16 amino acids long. Trimming pared 4 bases from V and 8 bases from J, leaving 18 bases between. Germline V gene data show CDR1 as MGHRA and CDR2 as YSYEKL. The CDR3 reads CASSLNPAGDYSPLHF. CDR3 DNA sequence: TGCGCCAGCAGCCTGAATCCGGCAGGCGATTATTCACCCCTCCACTTT.

This sequence joins TRBV27 and TRBJ2-1; 9 bases are shared with TRBD2. CDR3 length: 17 amino acids. Germline CDR1 and CDR2: MNHEY and SMNVEV (reference sequence). Losses at the gene ends were 4 bases for V and 4 bases for J; bases not matched to a gene: 11. CDR3 nucleotides: TGTGCCAGCAGTTGGAGAGCGGGGGGTGGGATATACAATGAGCAGTTCTTC. As protein: CASSWRAGGGIYNEQFF.

This rearrangement joins TRBV9 to TRBJ1-6; 8 nucleotides align to TRBD1. Germline loops: CDR1 SGDLS, CDR2 YYNGEE. The CDR3 is 14 residues long. V shed 3 bases and J 10 bases; nucleotides not matched to a gene: 6. Here the CDR3 DNA reads TGTGCCAGCAGCGGAGGGACAGGTGGCTCACCCCTCCACTTT. Translated, it gives CASSGGTGGSPLHF.

The chain carries TRBV3-1 (or the pseudogene TRBV3-2) and TRBJ2-5; D is undetermined. Trimming removed 1 base at V and 5 bases at J, with 14 bases between. This CDR3 comprises 15 residues. The germline V gene encodes CDR1 LGHDT and CDR2 YNNKEL (reference sequence). CDR3 sequence (DNA): TGTGCCAGCAGCCAAGCGCGAGGAGCGCCGGAGACCCAGTACTTC. This gives the protein CASSQARGAPETQYF.

In DNA form, the CDR3 reads TGTGCCAGCACCCCAGGAATGCCTCTTGAAGCTTTCTTT. Its protein is CASTPGMPLEAFF. The rearrangement uses TRBV12-3 or TRBV12-4 and TRBJ1-1; D not certain. Trimming took 7 bases from V and 7 from J, leaving 16 bases between them. CDR3 length: 13 residues.

The chain's CDR3 is CASGRDQPQHF. CDR3 DNA: TGTGCCAGCGGGAGGGATCAGCCCCAGCATTTT. This chain links TRBV19 with TRBJ1-5; D is uncertain. The CDR3 is 11 residues long. CDR1 LNHDA and CDR2 SQIVND come from the germline V gene (reference sequence). Trimming pared 9 bases from V and 5 bases from J, leaving 8 bases between.

The CDR3 here is CASSSEGQKDQPQHF. In DNA, the CDR3 is TGTGCCAGCAGCTCAGAGGGACAGAAGGATCAGCCCCAGCATTTT. The chain combines TRBV7-2 with TRBJ1-5; 7 nucleotides line up with TRBD1. V shed 4 bases, J shed 5 bases, and the junction held 8 bases outside the gene matches. Germline V gives CDR1 SGHTA, CDR2 FQGNSA. The CDR3 contains 15 residues.

As concerns this clone: This specimen includes other DNA sequences encoding the same CDR3. The CDR3 DNA sequence: TGTGCCAGCAGCCAACCCGGAGTGAACACTGAAGCTTTCTTT. This encodes CASSQPGVNTEAFF. The chain recombines TRBV3-1 (or the pseudogene TRBV3-2) with TRBJ1-1; D gene ambiguous. The V end was cut by 2 bases, the J end by 0 bases, with 7 bases between. Germline assignment: CDR1 LGHDT and CDR2 YNNKEL (reference sequence). The CDR3 is made up of 14 amino acids.

This chain joins TRBV28 and TRBJ1-5, with a possible D match to TRBD1 (6 bases). The V gene's germline CDR1 is MDHEN and CDR2 SYDVKM. This CDR3 spans 15 amino acids. Between the trimmed V and J ends, which lost 5 bases and 9 bases, there was a span of 20 bases. This chain's CDR3 is CASSQPTGTGRPQHF. CDR3 bases: TGTGCCAGCAGTCAACCAACAGGGACGGGTCGGCCCCAGCATTTT.

This clone was observed a single time. The gene calls are TRBV6-5 and TRBJ1-1; TRBD1 matches 9 bases. Germline assignment: CDR1 MNHEY and CDR2 SVGAGI. V lost 4 bases and J lost 0; bases outside the gene matches: 6. The CDR3 is 16 amino acids. The CDR3 DNA reads as TGTGCCAGCAGTTCCCGACAGGGGGGGATGAACACTGAAGCTTTCTTT. Protein: CASSSRQGGMNTEAFF.

The chain couples TRBV19 to TRBJ1-1, with D uncertain. The CDR3 is made up of 15 amino acids. Trimming cost V 2 bases and J 1 base, with 11 bases left between them. Germline CDR1 and CDR2: LNHDA and SQIVND (reference sequence). The CDR3 region is CASSITARGNTEAFF. DNA for the CDR3: TGTGCCAGTAGTATAACAGCCCGGGGGAACACTGAAGCTTTCTTT. Supplemented by reference TRBV19 and TRBJ1-1, the full variable domain reads DGGITQSPKYLFRKEGQNVTLSCEQNLNHDAMYWYRQDPGQGLRLIYYSQIVNDFQKGDIAEGYSVSREKKESFPLTVTSAQKNPTAFYLCASSITARGNTEAFFGQGTRLTVV.

V and J are TRBV7-9 and TRBJ1-3, with D tentatively TRBD1 (5 bases). The CDR3 contains 17 residues. Germline V CDR1 and CDR2: SEHNR, FQNEAQ (reference sequence). V was pared by 2 bases and J by 0 bases, with 14 bases between. This chain's CDR3 is CASSLRVPDSSGNTIYF. CDR3 nucleotide sequence: TGTGCCAGCAGCTTACGTGTCCCAGACAGCTCTGGAAACACCATATATTTT.

The V gene is TRBV11-3, the J gene TRBJ1-2; 7 positions agree with TRBD1. CDR3 length: 15 amino acids. Germline trimming cut 0 bases from V and 5 bases from J; bases unmatched to any gene: 6. Germline loops: CDR1 SGHNT, CDR2 YENEEA. CDR3 coding DNA: TGTGCCAGCAGCTTAGAAAGAACAGGGGCATATGGCTACACCTTC. This translates into CASSLERTGAYGYTF.